This T cell receptor beta chain appears in the sequencing data of a study of T cell responses to AZD1222 COVID-19 vaccine. A note on this clone: The antigen is unknown.

In germline, CDR1 is SEHNR, CDR2 FQNEAQ (reference sequence). V was pared by 5 bases and J by 1 base, with 11 bases between. The CDR3 has 14 amino acids. Study-wide results and limits: Vaccine-associated CD4 TCRs spanned spike, dominant at 160-218 and 743-854. Donors in the cohort were predominantly white British and more often female, and clonal diversity was possibly underestimated. The peak T cell response came first, and repertoires were sampled only after it.

Clones were read by immunoSEQ multiplex PCR, and TCRdb kept only the in-frame ones, dropping some. The sample records 130,000 to 150,000 clones, 90% to 95% being singletons. The TCR comes from an adult in good health. This material consisted of peripheral blood, taken on day 0 of AZD1222 vaccination. The chain has TRBV7-9 and TRBJ1-1; D remains ambiguous. The CDR3 loop is CASSHTDTNTEAFF. The DNA of the CDR3 is TGTGCCAGCAGCCATACCGATACGAACACTGAAGCTTTCTTT.